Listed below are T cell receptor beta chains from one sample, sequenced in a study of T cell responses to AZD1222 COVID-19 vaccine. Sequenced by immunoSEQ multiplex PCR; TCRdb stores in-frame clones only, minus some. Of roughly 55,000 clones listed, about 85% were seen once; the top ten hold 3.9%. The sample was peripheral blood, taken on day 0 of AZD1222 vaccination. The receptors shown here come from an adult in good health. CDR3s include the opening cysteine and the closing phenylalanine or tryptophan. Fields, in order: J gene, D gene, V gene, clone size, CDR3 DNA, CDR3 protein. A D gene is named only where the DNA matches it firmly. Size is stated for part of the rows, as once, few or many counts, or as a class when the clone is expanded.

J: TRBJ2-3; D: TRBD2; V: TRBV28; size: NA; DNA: TGTGCCAGCAGCCCCCGGCTAGCGGGAGGCACAGATACGCAGTATTTT; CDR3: CASSPRLAGGTDTQYF
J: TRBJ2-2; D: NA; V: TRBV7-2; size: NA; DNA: TGTGCCAGCAGCTTAACTTTAGGACTTTCCTACACCGGGGAGCTGTTTTTT; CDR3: CASSLTLGLSYTGELFF
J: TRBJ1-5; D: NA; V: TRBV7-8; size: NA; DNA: TGTGCCAGCAGCTTAAGCCGCGGCACCGATCAGCCCCAGCATTTT; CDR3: CASSLSRGTDQPQHF
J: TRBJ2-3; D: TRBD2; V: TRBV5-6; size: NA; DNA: TGTGCCAGCAGCCAGGGACTAGCGGGGGGTCGCACAGATACGCAGTATTTT; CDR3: CASSQGLAGGRTDTQYF
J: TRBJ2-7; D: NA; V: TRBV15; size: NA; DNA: TGTGCCACCAGCAGAGATTCCTTGGTGGGCGAGCAGTACTTC; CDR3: CATSRDSLVGEQYF
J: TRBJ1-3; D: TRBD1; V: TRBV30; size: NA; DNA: TGTGCCTGGGCCAATGGGGGGAGGGGGCAAGGGTTTTCTGGAAACACCATATATTTT; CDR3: CAWANGGRGQGFSGNTIYF
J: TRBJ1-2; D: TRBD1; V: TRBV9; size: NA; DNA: TGTGCCAGCAGCGCCAGAGACAGGGGGCAGAATGGCTACACCTTC; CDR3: CASSARDRGQNGYTF
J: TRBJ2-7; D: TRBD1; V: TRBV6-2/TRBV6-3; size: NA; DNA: TGTGCCAGCAGTTACAACGGGACAGGGGGCATCTACGAGCAGTACTTC; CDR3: CASSYNGTGGIYEQYF
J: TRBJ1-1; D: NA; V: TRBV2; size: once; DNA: TGTGCCAGCAGTTCGGGACAATTCGACACTGAAGCTTTCTTT; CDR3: CASSSGQFDTEAFF
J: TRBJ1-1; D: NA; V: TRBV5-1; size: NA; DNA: TGCGCCAGCAGCCCCCTCGGGAGAAGGGACACTGAAGCTTTCTTT; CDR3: CASSPLGRRDTEAFF
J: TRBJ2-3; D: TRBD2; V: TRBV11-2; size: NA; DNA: TGTGCCAGCAGCTTAGTGGTAGCGGGGGTTACGAGGGGCACAGATACGCAGTATTTT; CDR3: CASSLVVAGVTRGTDTQYF
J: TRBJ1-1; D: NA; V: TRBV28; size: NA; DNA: TGTGCCACCATGGCTGGAGGAAACACTGAAGCTTTCTTT; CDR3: CATMAGGNTEAFF
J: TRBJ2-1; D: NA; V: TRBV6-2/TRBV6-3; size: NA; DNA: TGTGCCAGCAGTTGGGGCAGGGCCTACAATGAGCAGTTCTTC; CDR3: CASSWGRAYNEQFF
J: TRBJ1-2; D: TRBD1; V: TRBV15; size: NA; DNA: TGTGCCACCAGCGCCCGGACAGGCTATGGCTACACCTTC; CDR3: CATSARTGYGYTF
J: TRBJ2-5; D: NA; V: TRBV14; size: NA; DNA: TGTGCCAGCAGCCAATCCGGGACAAGAGAGACCCAGTACTTC; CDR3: CASSQSGTRETQYF
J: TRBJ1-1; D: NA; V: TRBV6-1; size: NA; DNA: TGTGCCAGCAGTGATCTGGTCCGCACTGAAGCTTTCTTT; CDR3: CASSDLVRTEAFF
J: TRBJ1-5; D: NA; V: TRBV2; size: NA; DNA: TGTGCCAGCAGTGAGGGTAATCAGCCCCAGCATTTT; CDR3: CASSEGNQPQHF
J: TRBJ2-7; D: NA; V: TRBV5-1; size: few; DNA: TGCGCCAGCAGCTTGTCGGGGCAGGGGTACTACGAGCAGTACTTC; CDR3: CASSLSGQGYYEQYF
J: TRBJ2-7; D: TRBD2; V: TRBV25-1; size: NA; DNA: TGTGCCAGCAGTGTTCTAGCGGGGAGTTACGAGCAGTACTTC; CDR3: CASSVLAGSYEQYF
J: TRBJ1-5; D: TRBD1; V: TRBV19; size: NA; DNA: TGTGCCAGTAGTACGACAGGGAACTATCAGCCCCAGCATTTT; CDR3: CASSTTGNYQPQHF
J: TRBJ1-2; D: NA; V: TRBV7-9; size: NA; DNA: TGTGCCAGCAGCTTAGGGGGAGTGAAGGATGGCTACACCTTC; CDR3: CASSLGGVKDGYTF
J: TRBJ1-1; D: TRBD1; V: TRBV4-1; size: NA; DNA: TGCGCCAGCAGCCAAGATCCGAGACAGGGGGTCTTCACTGAAGCTTTCTTT; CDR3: CASSQDPRQGVFTEAFF
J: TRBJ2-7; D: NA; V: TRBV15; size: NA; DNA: TGTGCCACCAGCAGAGATACGGCCTTCTCCTACGAGCAGTACTTC; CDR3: CATSRDTAFSYEQYF
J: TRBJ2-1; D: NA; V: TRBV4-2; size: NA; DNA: TGTGCCAGCAGCCAAGATGAGGCGGCCTACAATGAGCAGTTCTTC; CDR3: CASSQDEAAYNEQFF
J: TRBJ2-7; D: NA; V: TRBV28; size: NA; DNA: TGTGCCAGCAGTTCTCCGGGATCCTACGAGCAGTACTTC; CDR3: CASSSPGSYEQYF
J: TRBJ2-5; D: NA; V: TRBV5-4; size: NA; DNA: TGTGCCACGGGACAAGAGACCCAGTACTTC; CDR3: CATGQETQYF
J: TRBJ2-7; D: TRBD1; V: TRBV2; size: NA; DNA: TGTGCCAGCAACCAGGCCGCGACAGGGAACTACGAGCAGTACTTC; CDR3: CASNQAATGNYEQYF
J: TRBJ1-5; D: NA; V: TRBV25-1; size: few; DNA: TGTGCCAGCAGTGACACAGGGTGGGGGCAGCCCCAGCATTTT; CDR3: CASSDTGWGQPQHF
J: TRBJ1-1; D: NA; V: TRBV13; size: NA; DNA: TGTGCCAGCAGCTACGGGAACACTGAAGCTTTCTTT; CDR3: CASSYGNTEAFF
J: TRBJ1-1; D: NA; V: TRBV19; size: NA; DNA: TGTGCCAGTAGTACCTGGGACGGCTTGGGGGCTTTCTTT; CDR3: CASSTWDGLGAFF
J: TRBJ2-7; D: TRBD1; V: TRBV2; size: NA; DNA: TGTGCCAGCAGTCCTTGGGGACAGGGGGCCCACGAGCAGTACTTC; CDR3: CASSPWGQGAHEQYF
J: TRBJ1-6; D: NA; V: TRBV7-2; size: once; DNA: TGTGCCAGTAACTTCAGTTGGGATGAGGCCACACATAATTCACCCCTCCACTTT; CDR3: CASNFSWDEATHNSPLHF
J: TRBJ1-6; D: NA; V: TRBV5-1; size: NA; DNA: TGCGCCAGCAGCGCCGGGCAGGAGGGGAATTCACCCCTCCACTTT; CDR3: CASSAGQEGNSPLHF
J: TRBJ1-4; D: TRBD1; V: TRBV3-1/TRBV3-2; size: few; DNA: TGTGCCAGCAGCCCACCCATCGGACAGGGGGCAACTAATGAAAAACTGTTTTTT; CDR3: CASSPPIGQGATNEKLFF
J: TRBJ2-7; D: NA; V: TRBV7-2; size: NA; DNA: TGTGCCAGCAGCGCGGGGTCGGACACCCCCTACGAGCAGTACTTC; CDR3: CASSAGSDTPYEQYF
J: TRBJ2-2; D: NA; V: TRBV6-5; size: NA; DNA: TGTGCCAGCACCCACGACCCCAGAAACACCGGGGAGCTGTTTTTT; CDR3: CASTHDPRNTGELFF
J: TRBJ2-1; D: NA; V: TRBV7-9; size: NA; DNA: TGTGCCAGCGGGGGTCTGGGGGTTGAGCAGTTCTTC; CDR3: CASGGLGVEQFF
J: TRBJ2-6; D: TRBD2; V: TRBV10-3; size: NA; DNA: TGTGCCATCAGTGAGTCCGAGCGGGGAACTGGGGCCAACGTCCTGACTTTC; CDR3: CAISESERGTGANVLTF
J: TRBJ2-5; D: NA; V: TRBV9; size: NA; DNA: TGTGCCAGCAGCGTAGCTGGAGAGCCGGAGACCCAGTACTTC; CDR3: CASSVAGEPETQYF
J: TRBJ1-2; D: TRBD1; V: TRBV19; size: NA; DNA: TGTGCCAGTAGGATGGGACAGGGCAGGAGGCCCTATGGCTACACCTTC; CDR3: CASRMGQGRRPYGYTF
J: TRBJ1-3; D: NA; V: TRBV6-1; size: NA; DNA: TGTGCCAGCAGTGAACGTTTGGGGTTTCAGGGCTCTGGAAACACCATATATTTT; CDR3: CASSERLGFQGSGNTIYF
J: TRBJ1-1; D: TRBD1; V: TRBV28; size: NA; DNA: TGTGCCAGCATTGGCGGGACAGGAGTCATGAACACTGAAGCTTTCTTT; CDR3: CASIGGTGVMNTEAFF
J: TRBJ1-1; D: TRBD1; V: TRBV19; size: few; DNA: TGTGCCAGTCAACCGGGACAGGGGGAAACTTTCTTT; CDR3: CASQPGQGETFF
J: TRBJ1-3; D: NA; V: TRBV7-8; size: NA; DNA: TGTGCCAGCAGCCCTCGGACAGTCTCTGGAAACACCATATATTTT; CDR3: CASSPRTVSGNTIYF
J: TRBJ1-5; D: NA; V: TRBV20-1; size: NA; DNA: TGCAGTGCTAGTCCGGTTTCCGGCAATCAGCCCCAGCATTTT; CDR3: CSASPVSGNQPQHF
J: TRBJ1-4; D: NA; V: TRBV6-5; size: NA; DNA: TGTGCCAGCAGTTACACGTCTGGGAGTTCTGAAAAACTGTTTTTT; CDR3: CASSYTSGSSEKLFF
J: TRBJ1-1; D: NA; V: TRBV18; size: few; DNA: TGTGCCAGCTCACCTGAGGGGTGGAACACTGAAGCTTTCTTT; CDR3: CASSPEGWNTEAFF
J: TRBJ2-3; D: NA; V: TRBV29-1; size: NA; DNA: TGCAGCGTTCCCCCCAGCGATACGCAGTATTTT; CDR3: CSVPPSDTQYF
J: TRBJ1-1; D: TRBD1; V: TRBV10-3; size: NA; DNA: TGTGCCATCAGTGCTTCTGTAGTCGACAGGGAGGAGAAGAACACTGAAGCTTTCTTT; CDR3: CAISASVVDREEKNTEAFF
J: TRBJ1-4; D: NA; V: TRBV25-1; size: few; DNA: TGTGCCAGCAGGGACAGAAATGAAAAACTGTTTTTT; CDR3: CASRDRNEKLFF
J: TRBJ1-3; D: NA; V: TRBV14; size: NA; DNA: TGTGCCAGCAGTGGAACGGGAGGAAACACCATATATTTT; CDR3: CASSGTGGNTIYF
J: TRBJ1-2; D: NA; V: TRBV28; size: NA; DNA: TGTGCCAGCAACACCTGGGGGGGGGACTATGGCTACACCTTC; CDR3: CASNTWGGDYGYTF
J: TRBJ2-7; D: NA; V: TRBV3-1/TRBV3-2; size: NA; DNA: TGTGCCAGCAGCCAAGTCTTCACGCTGAGGTACGAGCAGTACTTC; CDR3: CASSQVFTLRYEQYF
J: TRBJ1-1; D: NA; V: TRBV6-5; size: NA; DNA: TGTGCCAGCAGTTCCCGTGGGGGAATGAACACTGAAGCTTTCTTT; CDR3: CASSSRGGMNTEAFF